The present T cell receptor beta chain was sequenced within a study of blood T cells in healthy people across ages. This clonotype was seen at least ten times. The antigen remains unidentified. Together with a sample-barcoded 5' primer, a J-beta primer mix was included in a second PCR lasting roughly 6 to 12 cycles. MiXCR, applied by TCRdb to the 5' RACE reads, yields one record per CDR3 protein. Of some 640,000 distinct CDR3 sequences listed, approximately 49% were seen once; the top ten hold 25% to 35%. Broader study findings: Reliance upon unsorted PBMCs precluded definitive naive versus antigen-experienced comparison.

Germline CDR1 reads LGHNA; CDR2 reads YSLEER. The CDR3 contains 16 residues. Trimming removed 0 bases at V and 4 bases at J, with 14 bases between. V is TRBV4-3 and J is TRBJ2-3, with D possibly TRBD1 on 6 matching bases. Sequenced input: blood. The source of this sequence is a woman between 55 and 75 years old in good health. The CDR3 region has the DNA TGCGCCAGCAGCCAAGATCCGGGCAGGGGCGCAGATACGCAGTATTTT. It codes for CASSQDPGRGADTQYF.